The 24 T cell receptor beta chains listed next were all sequenced from one sample in a study of blood T cell repertoires in COVID-19. Sequencing was performed with immunoSEQ multiplex PCR; in TCRdb, only in-frame clones are kept and a portion is missing. The repertoire holds approximately 430,000 clones, with 86% as singletons. Material: peripheral blood. All receptors come from a woman aged 25 to 39 with active or convalescent COVID-19.

The J gene is TRBJ2-7, the V gene TRBV10-3, with TRBD2 as a possible D gene (5 bases). Germline V CDR1 and CDR2: ENHRY, SYGVKD. The CDR3 runs to 13 residues. V lost 6 bases, J lost 5 bases, and 14 bases lay in between. As DNA, the CDR3 is TGTGCCATCAGCGGCCGGGAATTGGACGAGCAGTACTTC. As protein: CAISGRELDEQYF.

The J gene is TRBJ1-1, the V gene TRBV11-2; D uncertain. CDR3 size: 14 residues. Germline V CDR1 and CDR2: SGHAT, FQNNGV. V was clipped by 2 bases and J by 1 base, with 8 bases between them. CDR3 nucleotide sequence: TGTGCCAGCAGCTTACAGACTCAGAACACTGAAGCTTTCTTT. Translating gives CASSLQTQNTEAFF.

J is TRBJ2-1 and V is TRBV11-2, with TRBD2 matching 9 bases. Trimming took 3 bases from V and 6 from J; bases not matched to a gene: 9. From germline, CDR1 is SGHAT and CDR2 FQNNGV. This CDR3 contains 16 residues. The CDR3 DNA reads as TGTGCCAGCAGCTTTTGGGGCGGGAGGGATGTCAATGAGCAGTTCTTC. It specifies CASSFWGGRDVNEQFF.

This chain links TRBV4-2 with TRBJ2-3, with D unresolved. This CDR3 has 13 residues. V was cut by 0 bases and J by 5 bases, with 6 bases left in between. CDR1 is LGHNA, CDR2 YNFKEQ, per germline. The CDR3 DNA is TGTGCCAGCAGCCAAGATAGTGGAGATACGCAGTATTTT. This codes for CASSQDSGDTQYF.

This chain uses TRBV4-1 with TRBJ2-7; D is ambiguous. CDR3 length: 13 amino acids. V was clipped by 1 base and J by 4 bases, with 8 bases between them. Germline loops: CDR1 MGHRA, CDR2 YSYEKL. The CDR3 here is CASSQVLAYEQYF. The CDR3 nucleotides are TGCGCCAGCAGCCAAGTGTTAGCTTACGAGCAGTACTTC.

The chain links TRBV27 to TRBJ2-7, with a weak D call TRBD1 (6 bases). Trimming removed 5 bases at V and 9 bases at J, with 26 bases between. The CDR3 totals 16 residues. Germline V gene sequence: CDR1 MNHEY, CDR2 SMNVEV (reference sequence). The CDR3 bases are TGTGCCAGCAGTCAGCTGCTTGGGACACTGAAGTGGGTGCAGTACTTC. Translating it yields CASSQLLGTLKWVQYF.

This clone was counted a single time. The chain has TRBV5-6 and TRBJ2-3; 7 positions agree with TRBD2. CDR1 is SGHDT, CDR2 YYEEEE, per germline. The CDR3 contains 14 residues. V shed 4 bases and J 10 bases; nucleotides not matched to a gene: 12. CDR3 in amino acids: CASSGREITTAQYF. DNA of the CDR3: TGTGCCAGCAGCGGGAGGGAGATCACCACCGCGCAGTATTTT.

This chain links TRBV5-1 with TRBJ2-2, with a tentative D call TRBD1 (6 bases). V lost 5 bases and J 5 bases, leaving 16 bases between the germline ends. This CDR3 comprises 15 residues. Germline V gene sequence: CDR1 SGHRS, CDR2 YFSETQ. The CDR3 region is CASRAGVLETGELFF. The CDR3 DNA sequence: TGCGCCAGCAGAGCAGGGGTACTAGAGACCGGGGAGCTGTTTTTT.

The chain recombines TRBV4-1 with TRBJ1-1, with 7 bases identical to TRBD1. This CDR3 is 18 amino acids long. Trimming took 1 base from V and 1 from J; bases not matched to a gene: 12. Germline V gives CDR1 MGHRA, CDR2 YSYEKL. The CDR3 sequence: CASSQGSSGGGPNTEAFF. CDR3 in DNA: TGCGCCAGCAGCCAAGGTTCCTCAGGAGGGGGCCCGAACACTGAAGCTTTCTTT.

The J gene is TRBJ2-1, the V gene TRBV19; D perhaps matches TRBD1 (5 bases). CDR1 LNHDA and CDR2 SQIVND come from the germline V gene (reference sequence). CDR3 length: 13 residues. V lost 4 bases and J lost 5, with 9 bases in between. The CDR3 DNA follows: TGTGCCAGTAGTACTTCCAGGGACAATGAGCAGTTCTTC. Amino acid sequence: CASSTSRDNEQFF. The full variable domain, its missing parts supplied by reference TRBV19 and TRBJ2-1, is DGGITQSPKYLFRKEGQNVTLSCEQNLNHDAMYWYRQDPGQGLRLIYYSQIVNDFQKGDIAEGYSVSREKKESFPLTVTSAQKNPTAFYLCASSTSRDNEQFFGPGTRLTVL.

This chain joins TRBV23-1 and TRBJ2-7; no clear D gene. TRBV23-1 is an ORF, with its function uncertain. The CDR3 totals 17 residues. The ends were cut back, 0 bases at V and 3 bases at J, with 18 bases in the middle. CDR3 sequence reads: CASSQSRGFPLNYEQYF. The CDR3 coding sequence is TGCGCCAGCAGTCAATCTAGAGGATTCCCTCTAAACTACGAGCAGTACTTC.

The table lists this clone with a few counts. V and J are TRBV5-1 and TRBJ2-2; the match to TRBD1 covers 11 bases. Trimming cost V 4 bases and J 4 bases; bases outside gene matches: 3. The CDR3 totals 15 residues. Germline-derived CDR1 and CDR2 are SGHRS and YFSETQ. This chain's CDR3 is CASSIGQGATGELFF. The CDR3, as DNA: TGCGCCAGCAGCATCGGACAGGGGGCCACCGGGGAGCTGTTTTTT. The complete variable domain, with remaining parts taken from reference TRBV5-1 and TRBJ2-2, reads KAGVTQTPRYLIKTRGQQVTLSCSPISGHRSVSWYQQTPGQGLQFLFEYFSETQRNKGNFPGRFSGRQFSNSRSEMNVSTLELGDSALYLCASSIGQGATGELFFGEGSRLTVL.

The CDR3 bases are TGTGCCAGCGGGGGCAGGGGGGTAGATACGCAGTATTTT. Translation gives CASGGRGVDTQYF. This rearrangement joins TRBV6-1 to TRBJ2-3; weak D call: TRBD1 (7 bases). Germline lookup yields CDR1 MNHNS and CDR2 SASEGT. CDR3 length: 13 amino acids. V was pared by 8 bases and J by 5 bases, with 14 bases between.

Regarding this clone: One junction end disagrees with the germline gene, perhaps due to a read error. V is TRBV29-1 and J is TRBJ1-3; D is ambiguous. Per the germline V gene, CDR1 is SQVTM and CDR2 is ANQGSEA. The CDR3 is 13 residues long. The CDR3 protein is CLAVAPSGNTIYF. The CDR3 DNA follows: TGTTTAGCAGTGGCTCCCTCTGGAAACACCATATATTTT.

V is TRBV24-1 and J is TRBJ2-3, with D uncertain. The germline CDR1 and CDR2 sequences are KGHDR and SFDVKD. V lost 4 bases and J 1 base, leaving 8 bases between the germline ends. This CDR3 spans 14 amino acids. The CDR3 spells CATSDRGRTDTQYF. In DNA form, the CDR3 reads TGTGCCACCAGTGACCGTGGGCGCACAGATACGCAGTATTTT.

This chain connects TRBV15 to TRBJ1-1; 10 positions agree with TRBD1. The V gene's germline CDR1 is LNHNV and CDR2 YYDKDF (reference sequence). The CDR3 length is 16 residues. V lost 4 bases and J lost 0; bases outside the gene matches: 5. The CDR3 is CATSIGQGVLNTEAFF. CDR3 bases: TGTGCCACCAGCATTGGACAGGGGGTATTGAACACTGAAGCTTTCTTT.

This chain links TRBV20-1 with TRBJ2-1; TRBD2 matches at 9 bases. CDR1 and CDR2 from the germline V gene are DFQATT and SNEGSKA (reference sequence). There are 15 residues in the CDR3. The junction had 6 bases not matched to a gene; V was cut back by 3 bases and J by 3 bases. The DNA of the CDR3 is TGCAGTGCTAGTCCAAGCGGGAGGTTCTACAATGAGCAGTTCTTC. Protein: CSASPSGRFYNEQFF.

This clone showed up just once. The genes are TRBV3-1 (or the pseudogene TRBV3-2) and TRBJ1-2, with D tentatively TRBD1 (5 bases). The V end was cut by 0 bases, the J end by 0 bases, with 8 bases between. Germline V gene lookup returns CDR1 LGHDT and CDR2 YNNKEL (reference sequence). CDR3 length: 15 amino acids. CDR3 nucleotides: TGTGCCAGCAGCCAAGATTGGGGCTCTAACTATGGCTACACCTTC. Its translation: CASSQDWGSNYGYTF.

CDR3 amino acids: CASSQSGLEGAEAFF. The CDR3, as DNA: TGTGCCAGCAGCCAATCGGGGCTTGAAGGGGCTGAAGCTTTCTTT. The chain couples TRBV16 to TRBJ1-1; D possibly corresponds to TRBD1 (5 bases). The CDR3 is made up of 15 amino acids. Germline CDR1 KGHSY, CDR2 FQNENV. Deletions cut 0 bases from V and 6 bases from J, with 14 bases between.

The V call is TRBV19, the J call TRBJ2-1; 11 bases match TRBD2. Trimming at V came to 4 bases and at J to 8 bases, leaving 4 bases not matched to a gene. This CDR3 spans 14 amino acids. Per germline, CDR1 LNHDA and CDR2 SQIVND (reference sequence). The CDR3: CASSKLAGGHEQFF. CDR3 nucleotide sequence: TGTGCCAGTAGTAAGCTAGCGGGAGGCCATGAGCAGTTCTTC.

For the CDR3, the DNA is TGTGCCAGTAGTACCCTCGATCGACGGAGTTTTTTT. This sequence encodes CASSTLDRRSFF. The chain recombines TRBV19 with TRBJ1-4; D is undetermined. V lost 4 bases to trimming and J lost 17 bases, with 17 bases between them. From germline, CDR1 is LNHDA and CDR2 SQIVND (reference sequence). CDR3 length: 12 residues.

V is TRBV5-6 and J is TRBJ2-5, with D possibly matching TRBD1 (6 bases). CDR1 and CDR2 (germline): SGHDT, YYEEEE. Trimming shortened V by 0 bases and J by 4 bases, and 13 bases separated the two germline ends. The CDR3 is made up of 15 amino acids. CDR3 protein: CASSLVQGILETQYF. CDR3 nucleotides: TGTGCCAGCAGCTTGGTGCAGGGGATCCTAGAGACCCAGTACTTC.

The chain carries TRBV6-5 and TRBJ1-2; the match to TRBD1 covers 8 bases. The CDR3 contains 15 residues. V shed 5 bases, J shed 2 bases, and the junction held 7 bases outside the gene matches. CDR1 is MNHEY, CDR2 SVGAGI, per germline. The CDR3 spells CASSINRDRNYGYTF. In DNA, the CDR3 is TGTGCCAGCAGTATAAACCGGGACAGGAACTATGGCTACACCTTC.

The chain is built from TRBV27 and TRBJ2-6, with a tentative D call TRBD2 (5 bases). There are 14 residues in the CDR3. Trimming cost V 2 bases and J 4 bases, with 6 bases left between them. Germline lookup yields CDR1 MNHEY and CDR2 SMNVEV (reference sequence). The CDR3 DNA follows: TGTGCCAGCAGTTTAAGAGGGGGGGCCAACGTCCTGACTTTC. Its protein product is CASSLRGGANVLTF.